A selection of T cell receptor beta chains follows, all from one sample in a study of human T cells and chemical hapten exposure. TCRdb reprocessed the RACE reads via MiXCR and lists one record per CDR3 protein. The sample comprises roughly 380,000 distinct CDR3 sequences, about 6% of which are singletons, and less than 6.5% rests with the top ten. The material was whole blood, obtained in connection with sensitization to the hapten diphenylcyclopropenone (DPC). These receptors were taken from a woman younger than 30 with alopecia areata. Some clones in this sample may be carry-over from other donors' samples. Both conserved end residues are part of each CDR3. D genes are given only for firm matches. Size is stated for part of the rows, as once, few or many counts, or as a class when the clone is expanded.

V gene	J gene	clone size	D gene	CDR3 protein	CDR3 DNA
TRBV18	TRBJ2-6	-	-	CASSNPGLGANVLTF	TGTGCCAGCTCAAATCCAGGGTTAGGGGCCAACGTCCTGACTTTC
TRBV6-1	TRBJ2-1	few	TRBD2	CASRSGGLSYNEQFF	TGTGCCAGTAGAAGCGGGGGCCTCTCCTACAATGAGCAGTTCTTC
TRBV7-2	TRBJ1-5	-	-	CASSFRGRSNQPQHF	TGTGCCAGCAGCTTTAGGGGACGCAGCAATCAGCCCCAGCATTTT
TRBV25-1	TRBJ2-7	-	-	CASSERTARDNSYEQYF	TGTGCCAGCAGTGAGCGAACCGCCCGGGACAACTCCTACGAGCAGTACTTC
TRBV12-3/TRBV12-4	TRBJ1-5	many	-	CASSLRRGNQPQHF	TGTGCCAGCAGTTTAAGAAGGGGGAATCAGCCCCAGCATTTT
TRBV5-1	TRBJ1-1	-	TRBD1	CASSAGTGGITEAFF	TGCGCCAGCAGCGCGGGGACAGGGGGCATAACTGAAGCTTTCTTT
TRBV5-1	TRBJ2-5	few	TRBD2	CASSSPGGRQETQYF	TGCGCCAGCAGCTCGCCGGGGGGGCGGCAAGAGACCCAGTACTTC
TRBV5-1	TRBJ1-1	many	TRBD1	CASSPRTGGSRGTEAFF	TGCGCCAGCAGCCCGAGGACAGGGGGCTCCCGGGGGACTGAAGCTTTCTTT
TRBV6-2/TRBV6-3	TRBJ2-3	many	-	CASSSQLRVDTQYF	TGTGCCAGCAGTTCCCAATTGAGGGTAGATACGCAGTATTTT
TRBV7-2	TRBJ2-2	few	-	CASSASYSTGELFF	TGTGCCAGCAGCGCGTCATACTCAACCGGGGAGCTGTTTTTT
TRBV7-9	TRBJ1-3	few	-	CASSGEGFRNTIYF	TGTGCCAGCAGCGGGGAAGGTTTCAGAAACACCATATATTTT
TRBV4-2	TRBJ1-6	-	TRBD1	CASSQEGQGNSPLHF	TGTGCCAGCAGCCAGGAGGGACAGGGAAATTCACCCCTCCACTTT
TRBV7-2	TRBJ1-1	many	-	CASSTVAMSTEAFF	TGTGCCAGCAGCACAGTCGCGATGAGCACTGAAGCTTTCTTT
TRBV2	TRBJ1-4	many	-	CASNTGTGNEKLFF	TGTGCCAGCAACACAGGGACGGGAAATGAAAAACTGTTTTTT
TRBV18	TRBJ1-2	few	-	CASSPPRTADGYTF	TGTGCCAGCTCACCACCTAGGACAGCAGATGGCTACACCTTC
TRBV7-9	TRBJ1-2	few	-	CASIGGGRVDGYTF	TGTGCCAGTATCGGGGGCGGGCGCGTAGATGGCTACACCTTC
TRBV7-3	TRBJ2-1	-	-	CASSSRPSEQLF	TGTGCCAGCAGCTCGCGCCCCAGTGAGCAGTTGTTC
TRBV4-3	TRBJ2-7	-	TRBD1	CASSQDRDRAYEQYF	TGCGCCAGCAGCCAAGACCGGGACAGGGCCTACGAGCAGTACTTC
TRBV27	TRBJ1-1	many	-	CASSLRPRTEAFF	TGTGCCAGCAGTTTAAGGCCCAGAACTGAAGCTTTCTTT
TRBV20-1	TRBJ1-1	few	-	CSARKDQGVTEAFF	TGCAGTGCGCGCAAGGACCAGGGTGTCACTGAAGCTTTCTTT
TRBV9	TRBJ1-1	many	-	CASSPHVDTEAFF	TGTGCCAGCAGCCCCCACGTTGACACTGAAGCTTTCTTT
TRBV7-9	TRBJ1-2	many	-	CASGGAHYGYTF	TGTGCCAGCGGGGGGGCGCACTATGGCTACACCTTC
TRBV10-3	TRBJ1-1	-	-	CAISDRKGDTEAFF	TGTGCCATCAGTGACAGGAAAGGTGACACTGAAGCTTTCTTT
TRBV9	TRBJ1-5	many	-	CASSVDSGNQPQHF	TGTGCCAGCAGCGTAGATTCAGGAAATCAGCCCCAGCATTTT
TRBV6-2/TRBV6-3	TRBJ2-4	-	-	CASSSFFDENIQYF	TGTGCCAGCAGTTCATTCTTTGATGAAAACATTCAGTACTTC
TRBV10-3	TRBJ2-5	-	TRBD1	CAIGTGPGLYF	TGTGCCATCGGGACAGGGCCCGGCTTGTACTTC
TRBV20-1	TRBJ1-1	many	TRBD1	CSTQDRVTEAFF	TGCAGTACCCAGGACAGGGTCACTGAAGCTTTCTTT
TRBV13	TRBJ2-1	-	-	CASSLVLGYNEQFF	TGTGCCAGCAGCTTAGTTTTGGGATACAATGAGCAGTTCTTC
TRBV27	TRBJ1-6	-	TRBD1	CASSSRDRVRSPLHF	TGTGCCAGCAGTTCCCGGGACAGGGTACGTTCACCCCTCCACTTT
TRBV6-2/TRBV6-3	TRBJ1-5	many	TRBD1	CASSYWRTGGPLYSNQPQHF	TGTGCCAGCAGCTATTGGCGTACAGGGGGCCCCTTATATAGCAATCAGCCCCAGCATTTT
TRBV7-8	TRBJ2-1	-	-	CASSFTGEQFF	TGTGCCAGCAGCTTCACCGGTGAGCAGTTCTTC
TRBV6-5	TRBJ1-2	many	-	CASSTGQSLYGYTF	TGTGCCAGCAGCACTGGACAGAGTCTATATGGCTACACCTTC
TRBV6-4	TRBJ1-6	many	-	CASSLPLGGGRSSYNSPLHF	TGTGCCAGCAGCCTACCTCTGGGGGGAGGCCGAAGCTCCTATAATTCACCCCTCCACTTT
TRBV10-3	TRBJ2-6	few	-	CAISTTLSGANVLTF	TGTGCCATCAGTACTACCTTGTCTGGGGCCAACGTCCTGACTTTC
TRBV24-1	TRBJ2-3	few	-	CATSDQSTDTQYF	TGTGCCACCAGTGATCAAAGCACAGATACGCAGTATTTT
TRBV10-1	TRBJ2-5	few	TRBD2	CASSEWTSAKETQYF	TGCGCCAGCAGTGAGTGGACTAGCGCAAAAGAGACCCAGTACTTC
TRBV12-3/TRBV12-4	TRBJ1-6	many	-	CASSLRLNSPLHF	TGTGCCAGCAGTTTACGGCTCAATTCACCCCTCCACTTT
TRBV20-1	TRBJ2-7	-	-	CSASDSRSYEQYF	TGCAGTGCGTCTGATTCCCGCTCCTACGAGCAGTACTTC
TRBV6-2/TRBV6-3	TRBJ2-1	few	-	CASSYSWVRAYNEQFF	TGTGCCAGCAGTTACTCGTGGGTGAGGGCGTACAATGAGCAGTTCTTC
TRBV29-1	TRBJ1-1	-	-	CSASLLGYDEAFF	TGCAGCGCCTCCCTTTTGGGGTATGATGAAGCTTTCTTT
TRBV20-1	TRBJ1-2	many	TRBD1	CSARDSGQGGYTF	TGCAGTGCTAGAGATTCGGGACAGGGCGGCTACACCTTC
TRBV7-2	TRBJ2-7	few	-	CASSLGTVSEQYF	TGTGCCAGCAGCCTCGGGACGGTCAGCGAGCAGTACTTC
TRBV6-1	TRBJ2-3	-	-	CASSQEAPDTQYF	TGTGCCAGTTCACAGGAGGCTCCAGATACGCAGTATTTT
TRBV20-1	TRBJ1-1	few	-	CSAIKIRGTEAFF	TGCAGTGCTATCAAGATCAGGGGAACTGAAGCTTTCTTT
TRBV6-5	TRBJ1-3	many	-	CASSSAPSGNTIYF	TGTGCCAGCAGTTCGGCCCCCTCTGGAAACACCATATATTTT
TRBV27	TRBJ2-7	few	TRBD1	CASSSTGVIKYEQYF	TGTGCCAGCAGTTCGACAGGGGTAATTAAGTACGAGCAGTACTTC